Sequencing of this TCR beta chain was carried out in a study of T cells expressing NK-cell markers. As for the study in general: The TCR beta repertoires originated in sorted CD3+CD56+NKG2C+, CD3+CD56+NKG2C- and CD3+CD56-NKG2C+ T cells. Eight donors were sequenced, of whom seven were HCMV-seropositive, while the remaining one was HCMV-seronegative.

A 5'RACE template switching approach incorporating UMIs was used to make TCR beta cDNA. TCRdb reprocessed the 5' RACE reads; each CDR3 protein has one entry and no DNA is given. Recorded for this sample: some 300,000 distinct CDR3 sequences. The CDR3 is 14 amino acids. Germline loops: CDR1 MNHEY, CDR2 SVGAGI. In regard to this clonotype: Its target is unknown.

Points from the study as a whole: The study found these clonotypes also leading the CD3+CD56-NKG2C+ fraction in a few donors.

The source of this sequence is a man aged 18 to 30 in good health. The material sequenced was blood T cells: a sorted CD56 or NKG2C T cell subset, CD4+ or CD8+ T cells, or bulk PBMC T cells (not recorded which). This chain links TRBV6-5 with TRBJ1-4; TCRdb proposes TRBD1, but this gene call is untestable without DNA. This CDR3 reads CASGPGQANEKLFF.